In this sample, the clone carrying this T cell receptor delta chain turned up a few times. The antigen remains unidentified. The translation of this DNA and the TCRdb protein of a much larger clone differ at residue 14, probably owing to a read error; the protein shown here is translated from the DNA. The CDR3 loop spans 18 amino acids. Germline values: CDR1 TSWWSYY, CDR2 QGS. The V end lost 3 bases, the J end lost 7 bases, and 27 bases lay between the germline ends. The sample comes from a study of γδ T cells in repeated Plasmodium falciparum infection. Background on the study: Age- and gender-matched Australian children served as comparison for malaria-exposed Malian children. Study findings and constraints: Compared with Australian children, Malian Vdelta2-negative repertoires seemed more clonal, less diverse, less shared. Many TCRgamma sequences overlapped between individuals in stable Vgamma9/Vdelta2+ repertoires.

Both TRG and TRD chains were sequenced from each sorted sample. TCRdb used CATT to re-call clones from the multiplex PCR reads. This table has 50,000 to 65,000 delta-chain clones, over 1.5% appearing once. Vgamma9/Vdelta2+ and Vdelta2-negative gammadelta T cells were flow-sorted from PBMC for bulk sequencing. The sample comprised gamma-delta T cells from blood. This chain joins TRDV1 and TRDJ1; D ambiguous. The TCR comes from a pool of human donors (malaria-infected and uninfected, not separated). The CDR3 here is CALGDPFPTYGVEVKLIF. The CDR3 coding sequence is TGTGCTCTTGGGGACCCCTTTCCCACTTACGGTGTGGAGGTTAAACTCATCTTT.